Listed here is a single T cell receptor beta chain. V was clipped by 4 bases and J by 6 bases; unmatched bases: 14. Germline CDR1 reads LGHNA; CDR2 reads YSLEER. The CDR3 is 16 residues long. These data are taken from a study of blood T cell repertoires in COVID-19. At the level of the study: Researchers got acute and convalescent COVID-19 samples from the United States, Italy and Spain. T cells, B-cell-depleted T cells, or PBMCs provided the cDNA or gDNA that served as material.

Under the authors' procedure: Counts of nucleated cells, estimated from reference gene primer amplification, were obtained. Using immunoSEQ multiplex PCR, the repertoire was profiled, and TCRdb retains in-frame clones only, with some absent. For V, J and clone size, that table is used; D and trimming come from the DNA. Of approximately 52,000 clones listed, roughly nine tenths are singletons. The rearrangement uses TRBV4-3 and TRBJ1-2, with 7 nucleotides matching TRBD1. The sequence was obtained from a man aged 55 to 70 with active COVID-19. The source material was peripheral blood. The CDR3 is CASSRRSDRVGDGYTF. Written as DNA, the CDR3 is TGCGCCAGCAGCCGAAGATCCGACAGGGTGGGGGATGGCTACACCTTC.